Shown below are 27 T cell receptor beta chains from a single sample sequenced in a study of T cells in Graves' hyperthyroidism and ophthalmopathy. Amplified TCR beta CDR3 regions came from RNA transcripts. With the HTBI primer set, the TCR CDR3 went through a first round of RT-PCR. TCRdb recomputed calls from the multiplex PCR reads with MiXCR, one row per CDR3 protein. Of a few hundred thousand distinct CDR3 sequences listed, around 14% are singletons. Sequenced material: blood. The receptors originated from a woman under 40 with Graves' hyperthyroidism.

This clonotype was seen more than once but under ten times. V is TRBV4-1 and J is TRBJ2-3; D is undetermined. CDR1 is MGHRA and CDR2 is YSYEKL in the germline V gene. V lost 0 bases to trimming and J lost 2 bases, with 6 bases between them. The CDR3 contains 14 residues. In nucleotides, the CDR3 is TGCGCCAGCAGCCAAGATCAAGACACAGATACGCAGTATTTT. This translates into CASSQDQDTDTQYF.

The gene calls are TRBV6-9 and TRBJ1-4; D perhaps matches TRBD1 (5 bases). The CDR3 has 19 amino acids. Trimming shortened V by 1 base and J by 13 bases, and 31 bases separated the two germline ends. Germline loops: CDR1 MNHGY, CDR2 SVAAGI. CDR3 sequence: CASSYLGPTSGTEGRILFF. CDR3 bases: TGTGCCAGCAGTTATTTAGGTCCGACTTCCGGGACGGAAGGTCGCATACTGTTTTTT.

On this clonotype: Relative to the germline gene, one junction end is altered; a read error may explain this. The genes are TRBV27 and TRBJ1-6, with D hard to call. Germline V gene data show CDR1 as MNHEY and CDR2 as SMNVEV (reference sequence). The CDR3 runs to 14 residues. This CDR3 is CATRVDIYNSPPHF. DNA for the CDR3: TGTGCCACCAGAGTAGACATCTATAATTCACCCCCCCACTTT.

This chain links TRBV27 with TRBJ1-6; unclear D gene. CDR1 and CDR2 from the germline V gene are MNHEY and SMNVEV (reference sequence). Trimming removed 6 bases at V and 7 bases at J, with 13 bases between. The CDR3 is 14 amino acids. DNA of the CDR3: TGTGCCAGCAGGTTGGCTGCGGGGAATTCACCCCTCCACTTT. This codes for CASRLAAGNSPLHF.

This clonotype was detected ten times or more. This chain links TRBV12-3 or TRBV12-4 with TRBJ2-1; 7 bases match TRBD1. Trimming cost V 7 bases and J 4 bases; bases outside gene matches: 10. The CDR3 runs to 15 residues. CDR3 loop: CASTADWTGYNEQFF. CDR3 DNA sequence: TGTGCCAGCACCGCCGATTGGACAGGATACAATGAGCAGTTCTTC.

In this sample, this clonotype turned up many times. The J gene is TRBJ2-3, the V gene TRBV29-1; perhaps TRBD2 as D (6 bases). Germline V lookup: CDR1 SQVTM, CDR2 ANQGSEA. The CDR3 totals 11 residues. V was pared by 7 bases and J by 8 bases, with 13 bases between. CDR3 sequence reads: CSALAEGTQYF. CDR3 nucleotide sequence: TGCAGCGCACTAGCTGAGGGTACGCAGTATTTT.

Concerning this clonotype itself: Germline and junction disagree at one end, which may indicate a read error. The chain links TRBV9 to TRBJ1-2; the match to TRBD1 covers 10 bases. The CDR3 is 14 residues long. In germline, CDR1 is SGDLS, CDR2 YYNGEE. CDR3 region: CASGVGQGDYGYTF. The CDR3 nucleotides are TGTGCCAGCGGCGTAGGACAGGGGGACTATGGCTACACCTTC. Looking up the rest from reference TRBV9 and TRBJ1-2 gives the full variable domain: DSGVTQTPKHLITATGQRVTLRCSPRSGDLSVYWYQQSLDQGLQFLIQYYNGEERAKGNILERFSAQQFPDLHSELNLSSLELGDSALYFCASGVGQGDYGYTFGSGTRLTVV.

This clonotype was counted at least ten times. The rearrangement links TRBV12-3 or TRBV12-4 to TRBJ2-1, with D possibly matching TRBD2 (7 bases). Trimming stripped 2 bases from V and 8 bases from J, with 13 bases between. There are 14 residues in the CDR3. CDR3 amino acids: CASSLTSGGHEQFF. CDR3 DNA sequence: TGTGCCAGCAGTTTAACATCCGGGGGGCATGAGCAGTTCTTC.

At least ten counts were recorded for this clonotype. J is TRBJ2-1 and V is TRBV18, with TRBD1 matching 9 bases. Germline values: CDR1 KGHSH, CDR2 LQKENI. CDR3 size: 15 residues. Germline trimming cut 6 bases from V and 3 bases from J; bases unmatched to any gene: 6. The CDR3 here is CASSPGQGYYNEQFF. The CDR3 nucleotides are TGTGCCAGCTCTCCCGGACAGGGGTACTACAATGAGCAGTTCTTC.

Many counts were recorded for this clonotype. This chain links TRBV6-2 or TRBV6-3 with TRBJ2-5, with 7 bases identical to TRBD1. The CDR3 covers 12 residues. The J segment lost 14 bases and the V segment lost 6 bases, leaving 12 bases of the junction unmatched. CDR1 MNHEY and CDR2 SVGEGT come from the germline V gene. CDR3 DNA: TGTGCCAGCAGCAGGGGGACGGCGCCTTTTTACTTC. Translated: CASSRGTAPFYF.

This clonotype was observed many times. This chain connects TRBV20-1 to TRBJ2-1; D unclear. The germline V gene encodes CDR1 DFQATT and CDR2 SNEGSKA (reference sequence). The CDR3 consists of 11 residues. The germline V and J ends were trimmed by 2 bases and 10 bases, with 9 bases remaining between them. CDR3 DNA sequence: TGCAGTGCTAGAACCATGGGGGAGCAGTTCTTC. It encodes CSARTMGEQFF.

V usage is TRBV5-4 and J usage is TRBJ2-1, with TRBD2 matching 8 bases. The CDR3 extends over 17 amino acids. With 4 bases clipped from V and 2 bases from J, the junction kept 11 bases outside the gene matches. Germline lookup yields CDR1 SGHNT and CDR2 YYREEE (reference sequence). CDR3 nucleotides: TGTGCCAGCAGCCCCTACTCGGCGGGAGGAACCTACAATGAGCAGTTCTTC. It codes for CASSPYSAGGTYNEQFF.

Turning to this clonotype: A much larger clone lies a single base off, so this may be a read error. The CDR3 bases are TGTGCCAGCTCACCGCGGATCCAGCATAGCACAGATACGCAGTATTTT. Its translation: CASSPRIQHSTDTQYF. The chain has TRBV18 and TRBJ2-3; D gene ambiguous. Trimming took off 3 bases at V and 0 bases at J, with 13 bases between the two ends. Germline assignment: CDR1 KGHSH and CDR2 LQKENI. The CDR3 covers 16 residues.

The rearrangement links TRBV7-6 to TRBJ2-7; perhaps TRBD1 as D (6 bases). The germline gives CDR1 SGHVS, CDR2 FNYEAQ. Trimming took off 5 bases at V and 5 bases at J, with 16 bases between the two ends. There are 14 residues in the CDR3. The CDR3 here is CASSSQEGQHEQYF. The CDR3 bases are TGTGCCAGCAGCAGCCAGGAAGGACAGCACGAGCAGTACTTC.

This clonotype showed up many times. The CDR3, as DNA: TGTGCCAGCAGTGAAGTTTCGGGCGGGAGTTACAATGAGCAGTTCTTC. It translates to CASSEVSGGSYNEQFF. V is TRBV6-1 and J is TRBJ2-1, with 7 bases that match TRBD2. Germline values: CDR1 MNHNS, CDR2 SASEGT. The CDR3 is made up of 16 amino acids. The V and J ends lost 1 base and 4 bases, in that order; junction bases with no gene match: 7.

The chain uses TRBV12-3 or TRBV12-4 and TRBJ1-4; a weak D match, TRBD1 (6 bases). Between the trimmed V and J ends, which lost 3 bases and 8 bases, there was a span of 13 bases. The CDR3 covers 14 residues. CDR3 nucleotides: TGTGCCAGCAGTTTTCTGGACAGAGAGGAAAAACTGTTTTTT. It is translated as CASSFLDREEKLFF.

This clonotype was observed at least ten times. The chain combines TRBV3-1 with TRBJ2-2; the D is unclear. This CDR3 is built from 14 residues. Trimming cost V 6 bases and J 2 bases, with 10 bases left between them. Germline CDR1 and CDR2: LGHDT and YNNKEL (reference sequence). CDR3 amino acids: CASSRVRNTGELFF. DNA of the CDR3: TGTGCCAGCAGTAGGGTACGAAACACCGGGGAGCTGTTTTTT.

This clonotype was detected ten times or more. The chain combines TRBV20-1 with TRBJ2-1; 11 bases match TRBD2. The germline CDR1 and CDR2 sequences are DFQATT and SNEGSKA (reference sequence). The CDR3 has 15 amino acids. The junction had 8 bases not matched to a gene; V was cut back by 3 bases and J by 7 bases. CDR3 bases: TGCAGTGCTAGGGATTCACTAGCGGGAGTGAATGAGCAGTTCTTC. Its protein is CSARDSLAGVNEQFF.

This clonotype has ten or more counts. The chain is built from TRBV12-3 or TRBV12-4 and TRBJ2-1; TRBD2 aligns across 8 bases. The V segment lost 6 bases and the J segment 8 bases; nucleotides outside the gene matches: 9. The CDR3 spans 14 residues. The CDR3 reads CASRSSGSRHEQFF. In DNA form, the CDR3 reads TGTGCCAGCAGATCAAGCGGGAGTCGGCATGAGCAGTTCTTC.

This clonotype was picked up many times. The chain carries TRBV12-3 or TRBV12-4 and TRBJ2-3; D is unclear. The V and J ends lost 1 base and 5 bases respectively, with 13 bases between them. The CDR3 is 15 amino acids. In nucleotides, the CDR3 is TGTGCCAGCAGTTTAGGCCCCTTTCGGAGAGATACGCAGTATTTT. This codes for CASSLGPFRRDTQYF.

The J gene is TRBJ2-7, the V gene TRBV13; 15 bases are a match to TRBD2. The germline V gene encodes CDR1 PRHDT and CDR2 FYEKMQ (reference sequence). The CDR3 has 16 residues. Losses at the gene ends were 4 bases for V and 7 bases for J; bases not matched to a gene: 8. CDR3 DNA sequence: TGTGCCAGCAGCTCCTGGACTAGCGGGAGGGCGGATGAGCAGTACTTC. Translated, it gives CASSSWTSGRADEQYF.

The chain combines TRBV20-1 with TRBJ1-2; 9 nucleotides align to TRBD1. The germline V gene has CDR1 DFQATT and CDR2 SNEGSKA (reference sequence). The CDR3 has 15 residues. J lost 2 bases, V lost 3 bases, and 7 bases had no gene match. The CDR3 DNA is TGCAGTGCTAGGGTTTCCGGACAGGGGAACTATGGCTACACCTTC. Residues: CSARVSGQGNYGYTF.

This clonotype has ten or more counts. DNA for the CDR3: TGCAGTGCTAGGTCGACAGGGAATCAGCCCCAGCATTTT. Protein: CSARSTGNQPQHF. The chain has TRBV20-1 and TRBJ1-5; TRBD1 aligns across 7 bases. The germline V gene has CDR1 DFQATT and CDR2 SNEGSKA (reference sequence). V gave up 3 bases and J gave up 4 bases; unmatched junction bases: 3. The CDR3 runs to 13 residues.

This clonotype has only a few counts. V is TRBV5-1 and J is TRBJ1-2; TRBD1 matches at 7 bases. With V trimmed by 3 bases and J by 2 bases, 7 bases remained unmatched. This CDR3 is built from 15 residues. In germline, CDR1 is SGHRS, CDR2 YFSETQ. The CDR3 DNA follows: TGCGCCAGCAGCTCGCGGACAGGAGAAAACTATGGCTACACCTTC. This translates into CASSSRTGENYGYTF. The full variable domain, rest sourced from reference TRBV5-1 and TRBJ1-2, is KAGVTQTPRYLIKTRGQQVTLSCSPISGHRSVSWYQQTPGQGLQFLFEYFSETQRNKGNFPGRFSGRQFSNSRSEMNVSTLELGDSALYLCASSSRTGENYGYTFGSGTRLTVV.

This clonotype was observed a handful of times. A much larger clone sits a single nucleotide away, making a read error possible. The CDR3 DNA reads as TGTGCCAGCAGCCTTACACTAGCGTCCAGCTACGAGCAGTACTTC. As protein: CASSLTLASSYEQYF. This chain connects TRBV11-2 to TRBJ2-7; 7 nucleotides line up with TRBD2. Looked up from germline, CDR1 is SGHAT and CDR2 is FQNNGV. Trimming cost V 5 bases and J 3 bases; bases outside gene matches: 10. This CDR3 is 15 amino acids long.

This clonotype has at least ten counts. DNA of the CDR3: TGTGCCAGCACACGCAGGTGGCAGGGACTCACAGATACGCAGTATTTT. Its protein product is CASTRRWQGLTDTQYF. The rearrangement uses TRBV6-1 and TRBJ2-3, with D tentatively TRBD2 (6 bases). The CDR3 loop spans 16 amino acids. V was trimmed by 7 bases and J by 2 bases, leaving 19 bases between them. The germline gives CDR1 MNHNS, CDR2 SASEGT.

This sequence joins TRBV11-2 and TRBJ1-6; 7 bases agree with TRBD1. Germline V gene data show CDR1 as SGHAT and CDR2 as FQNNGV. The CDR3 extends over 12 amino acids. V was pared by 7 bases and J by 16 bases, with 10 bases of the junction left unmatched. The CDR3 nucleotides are TGTGCCAGCACCCGGGACAGCTCGTCTCTCCACTTT. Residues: CASTRDSSSLHF.